This T cell receptor beta chain was captured by sequencing in a study of Graves' ophthalmopathy and Graves' hyperthyroidism. General observations from the study: In blood appeared most of the expanded thyroid clonotypes whose frequency exceeded 0.001.

RNA transcripts served as template for amplifying TCR beta CDR3 sequences. RT-PCR was first run with HTBI primers, then multiplex PCR in a second round. TCRdb processed the multiplex PCR reads anew with MiXCR; each CDR3 protein has one entry. The sample holds over a million distinct CDR3 sequences, 35% to 40% seen once. The trim removed 4 bases at V and 8 bases at J, leaving 17 bases unmatched. Looked up from germline, CDR1 is LGHNA and CDR2 is YNFKEQ. CDR3 length: 17 amino acids. Notes on this clonotype: Its antigen is as yet unknown.

Ineligible for inclusion were patients with other autoimmune diseases, uncontrolled infections, pregnancy or lactation. The evidence that diagnosis relied on was clinical symptoms, serum thyroxine, TRAb, thyroid ultrasound and orbital computed tomography. The chain has TRBV4-2 and TRBJ1-3; TRBD1 aligns across 7 bases. The source is an adult man with Graves' hyperthyroidism. Material: peripheral blood or thyroid tissue (not recorded which). The DNA of the CDR3 is TGTGCCAGCAGCCGCACGACCGCAGGGGGTTCGTTGGACACCATATATTTT. Protein sequence: CASSRTTAGGSLDTIYF.